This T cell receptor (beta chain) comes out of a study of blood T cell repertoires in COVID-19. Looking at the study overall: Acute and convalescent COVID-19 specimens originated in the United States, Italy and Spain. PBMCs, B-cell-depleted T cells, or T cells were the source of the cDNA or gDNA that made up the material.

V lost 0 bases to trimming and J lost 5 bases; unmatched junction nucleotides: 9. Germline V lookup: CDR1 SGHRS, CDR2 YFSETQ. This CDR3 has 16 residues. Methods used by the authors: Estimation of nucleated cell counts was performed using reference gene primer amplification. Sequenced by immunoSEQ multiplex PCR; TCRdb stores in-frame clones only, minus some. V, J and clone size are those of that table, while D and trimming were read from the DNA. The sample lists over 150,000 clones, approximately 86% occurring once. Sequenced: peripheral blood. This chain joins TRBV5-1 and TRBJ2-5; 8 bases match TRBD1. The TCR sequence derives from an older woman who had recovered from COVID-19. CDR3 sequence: CASSLAPGGDGETQYF. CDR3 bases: TGCGCCAGCAGCTTGGCCCCAGGGGGCGATGGGGAGACCCAGTACTTC.